This TCR beta chain was recovered during a study of CD8+CD57+ T cells in acquired aplastic anemia. Study overall: CD4+ and CD8+ cells, once sorted, gave DNA averaging around 3.2 ug. Study-level findings and limits: Patients and controls had in common 25 to 30 CD8+ CDR3 sequences.

As regards this clonotype: The antigen is undetermined.

Genomic DNA constituted the template upon which TCR beta VDJ and CDR3 profiling was performed. TCRdb re-derived calls from the reads in MiXCR, one entry per CDR3 protein. The profile shows 190,000 or so distinct CDR3 sequences, approximately 52% of them singletons. Previously, flow cytometry had revealed CD8+CD57+ cell expansion in the patients chosen for sequencing. Among the patients, all had severe acquired aplastic anemia. The ends were cut back, 5 bases at V and 5 bases at J, with 4 bases in the middle. Germline CDR1 is KGHSH and CDR2 is LQKENI. The CDR3 sequence is 11 residues long. The clonotype originates from a human donor with aplastic anemia. Source material: sorted CD4+, CD8+, or CD8+CD57+ T cells (not recorded which) from PBMCs. V is TRBV18 and J is TRBJ2-1; D call uncertain. CDR3 DNA: TGTGCCAGCTCAGGCGACAATGAGCAGTTCTTC. Its translation: CASSGDNEQFF.